This T cell receptor (beta chain) derives from a study of T cell repertoires in cytomegalovirus infection. As for the study in general: It was the public TCR beta signatures that indicated both CMV infection and matching HLA type. Study outcomes and limitations: Clonotypes of TCR beta that were HLA-C-restricted and CMV-specific dominated the ex vivo response.

TCRdb re-called the reads through MiXCR, storing one row per CDR3 protein. This table holds hundreds of thousands of distinct CDR3 sequences, around 30% found once. In this sample, this clonotype turned up a few times. Its target is not known. The CDR3 loop spans 14 amino acids. Germline V CDR1 and CDR2: MNHNY, SVGAGI (reference sequence). V gave up 7 bases and J gave up 1 base, with 14 bases separating them. The gene calls are TRBV6-6 and TRBJ2-7; D not certain. The source material was cultured CD8+ T cells from PBMCs, sampled from culture after CMV antigen stimulation. The TCR sequence derives from a human donor in good health (CMV status not recorded). Some clones in this sample may be carry-over from other donors' samples. CDR3 in DNA: TGTGCCAGCACGGTTCCGGGCAGATCCTACGAGCAGTACTTC. Translating it yields CASTVPGRSYEQYF.